This TCR beta chain was captured by sequencing in a study of blood T cells in healthy people across ages. Peripheral blood from each donor was collected in a volume of approximately 10 milliliters. This clonotype was seen only a few times. Combining a sample-barcoded 5' primer with a J-beta primer mix, a second PCR ran for roughly 7 to 12 cycles. TCRdb redid the calling of the 5' RACE reads with MiXCR, one entry per CDR3 protein. The sample includes about 800,000 distinct CDR3 sequences, 20% to 25% seen only once; the top ten take under 4.5%. These same data were also listed under a study on T cells of mothers and their children. From that study: Sequencing returned over 8 million TCR beta CDR3 reads per mother and approximately 3 million per child.

Sequenced: blood. This clonotype was obtained from a boy under 18 in good health.

This CDR3 reads CSVTSGRGEQYF. In DNA form, the CDR3 reads TGCAGCGTTACGTCGGGGAGGGGCGAGCAGTACTTC. V and J are TRBV29-1 and TRBJ2-7; TRBD2 agrees at 7 bases. CDR1 and CDR2 from the germline V gene are SQVTM and ANQGSEA. The CDR3 is 12 residues long. The trim removed 5 bases at V and 6 bases at J, leaving 7 bases unmatched.